Listed here are 32 T cell receptor beta chains from one sample, sequenced in a study of T-cell memory formation after mild COVID-19. TCRdb fed the 5' RACE reads into MiXCR, producing one record per CDR3 protein. The data show roughly 130,000 distinct CDR3 sequences, 17% seen once. The sequenced sample consisted of PBMCs or a T cell subset sorted from them (not recorded which). The source of these receptors is a man aged 18-30 years who had mild COVID-19 (a few samples of this study predate the infection). Cell type and time point are not known.

The gene calls are TRBV21-1 and TRBJ2-1; the table names TRBD1, a call not compared with the DNA. TRBV21-1 is assigned pseudogene status. The CDR3 has 19 amino acids. CDR3 in amino acids: CASTLSGTGTSHSYNEQFF. The CDR3 nucleotides read TGTGCCAGCACCTTAAGTGGGACAGGGACTAGCCATTCCTACAATGAGCAGTTCTTC.

This clonotype came up a few times. The chain recombines TRBV4-1 with TRBJ2-7, with D possibly called TRBD1 or TRBD2 (5 bases each). V lost 2 bases, J lost 6 bases, and 17 bases lay in between. The CDR3 runs to 15 residues. CDR1 and CDR2 from the germline V gene are MGHRA and YSYEKL. The chain's CDR3 is CASSQNSPAGAEQYF. DNA of the CDR3: TGCGCCAGCAGCCAAAATTCCCCCGCCGGGGCCGAGCAGTACTTC.

The gene calls are TRBV5-1 and TRBJ2-3; 8 bases line up with TRBD2. This CDR3 region has 14 residues. Trimming cost V 7 bases and J 2 bases; bases outside gene matches: 6. The germline V gene has CDR1 SGHRS and CDR2 YFSETQ. The CDR3 loop reads CASGAGEHTDTQYF. Here the CDR3 DNA reads TGCGCCAGCGGAGCGGGGGAGCACACAGATACGCAGTATTTT.

The chain recombines TRBV7-2 with TRBJ2-7; 9 bases fit TRBD1. The CDR3 is made up of 14 amino acids. CDR1 and CDR2 (germline): SGHTA, FQGNSA. With 6 bases clipped from V and 4 bases from J, the junction kept 7 bases outside the gene matches. CDR3 loop: CASRLDRGPYEQYF. CDR3 DNA sequence: TGTGCCAGCAGGCTGGACAGGGGTCCGTACGAGCAGTACTTC.

The genes are TRBV4-3 and TRBJ1-1; D is perhaps TRBD1 (6 bases). V was trimmed by 0 bases and J by 4 bases, leaving 15 bases between them. The CDR3 sequence is 16 residues long. The V gene's germline CDR1 is LGHNA and CDR2 YSLEER. This chain's CDR3 is CASSQDRTEIVTEAFF. The CDR3 coding sequence is TGCGCCAGCAGCCAAGATAGGACAGAAATCGTCACTGAAGCTTTCTTT.

This clonotype occurred a few times. V gene TRBV4-2 combines with J gene TRBJ2-5; 7 nucleotides match TRBD2. V was pared by 4 bases and J by 5 bases, with 10 bases of the junction left unmatched. CDR3 length equals 15 residues. The V gene's germline CDR1 is LGHNA and CDR2 YNFKEQ. The CDR3 DNA reads TGTGCCAGCAGCCGGGGCCAAGGGCGGGAGGAGACCCAGTACTTC. Protein product: CASSRGQGREETQYF.

This clonotype was counted many times. The chain has TRBV12-3 or TRBV12-4 and TRBJ2-7, with D possibly TRBD2 on 6 matching bases. V was clipped by 9 bases and J by 1 base, with 16 bases between them. CDR3 size: 14 residues. CDR3 sequence reads: CASVGWGESYEQYF. The CDR3 DNA reads as TGTGCCAGTGTCGGGTGGGGGGAATCCTACGAGCAGTACTTC.

The chain employs TRBV7-2 and TRBJ1-3; no firm D call. This CDR3 spans 18 amino acids. Per the germline V gene, CDR1 is SGHTA and CDR2 is FQGNSA. Trimming took 3 bases from V and 0 from J, leaving 18 bases between them. The CDR3 region is CASSLNTVAVSSGNTIYF. CDR3 sequence (DNA): TGTGCCAGCAGCTTGAACACGGTTGCTGTTAGCTCTGGAAACACCATATATTTT.

This clonotype was detected only once. This chain links TRBV20-1 with TRBJ2-1, with 7 bases that match TRBD1. This CDR3 has 14 amino acids. J was trimmed by 7 bases and V by 3 bases; bases with no gene match: 9. The germline gives CDR1 DFQATT, CDR2 SNEGSKA (reference sequence). Written as DNA, the CDR3 is TGCAGTGCTAGTCAAACAGGGGTAGAGAATGAGCAGTTCTTC. This gives the protein CSASQTGVENEQFF.

The gene calls are TRBV5-5 and TRBJ2-1, with D possibly matching TRBD1 (6 bases). Trimming took 0 bases from V and 6 from J, leaving 10 bases between them. In germline, CDR1 is SGHKS, CDR2 YYEKEE (reference sequence). The CDR3 consists of 14 residues. The CDR3 bases are TGTGCCAGCAGCTTGGTACAGGGAGTCAATGAGCAGTTCTTC. Its protein product is CASSLVQGVNEQFF.

The chain is built from TRBV14 and TRBJ2-1; D not certain. The length of the CDR3 is 15 residues. Germline V lookup: CDR1 SGHDN, CDR2 FVKESK. V was cut by 1 base and J by 0 bases, with 7 bases left in between. CDR3 nucleotides: TGTGCCAGCAGCCAAGTTCTGTTCTCCTACAATGAGCAGTTCTTC. It codes for CASSQVLFSYNEQFF.

V is TRBV5-5 and J is TRBJ2-1; TRBD1 might be the D (5 bases). Trimming stripped 1 base from V and 7 bases from J, with 15 bases between. From germline, CDR1 is SGHKS and CDR2 YYEKEE (reference sequence). This CDR3 has 15 amino acids. The CDR3 bases are TGTGCCAGCAGCTTGAACAAGGGGTCGAGAAATGAGCAGTTCTTC. This encodes CASSLNKGSRNEQFF. Full variable domain (rest looked up from reference TRBV5-5 and TRBJ2-1): DAGVTQSPTHLIKTRGQQVTLRCSPISGHKSVSWYQQVLGQGPQFIFQYYEKEERGRGNFPDRFSARQFPNYSSELNVNALLLGDSALYLCASSLNKGSRNEQFFGPGTRLTVL.

The rearrangement links TRBV15 to TRBJ1-5, with D possibly being TRBD1 (5 bases). CDR1 is LNHNV, CDR2 YYDKDF, per germline (reference sequence). This CDR3 contains 15 residues. V was cut by 0 bases and J by 5 bases, with 11 bases left in between. The DNA of the CDR3 is TGTGCCACCAGCAGAGATCCCAGGGCTCATCAGCCCCAGCATTTT. It yields the protein CATSRDPRAHQPQHF.

In its sample, this clonotype was seen a few times. The genes are TRBV9 and TRBJ1-1, with D possibly matching TRBD1 (5 bases). Trimming left V 0 bases short and J 1 base short, with 10 bases between. The V gene's germline CDR1 is SGDLS and CDR2 YYNGEE. The CDR3 covers 15 residues. Here the CDR3 reads CASSVDWGGNTEAFF. The CDR3 region has the DNA TGTGCCAGCAGCGTAGATTGGGGGGGGAACACTGAAGCTTTCTTT.

This clonotype was seen a few times. The gene calls are TRBV6-5 and TRBJ2-2; no firm D call. Germline V gives CDR1 MNHEY, CDR2 SVGAGI. The V end was cut by 5 bases, the J end by 6 bases, with 13 bases between. The length of the CDR3 is 14 residues. CDR3 region: CASSKPGLAGELFF. The CDR3 bases are TGTGCCAGCAGTAAGCCAGGATTGGCCGGGGAGCTGTTTTTT.

This clonotype was seen a few times. This rearrangement joins TRBV5-1 to TRBJ1-4, with 9 bases lining up with TRBD1. The CDR3 covers 14 residues. The trim removed 2 bases at V and 7 bases at J, leaving 3 bases unmatched. The germline CDR1 and CDR2 sequences are SGHRS and YFSETQ. This CDR3 reads CASSFGQGTEKLFF. The CDR3 DNA reads TGCGCCAGCAGCTTTGGACAGGGGACTGAAAAACTGTTTTTT.

V and J are TRBV6-5 and TRBJ1-2, with D possibly being TRBD1 (5 bases). The CDR3 has 17 amino acids. The germline V and J ends were trimmed by 0 bases and 0 bases, with 14 bases remaining between them. Germline V gene sequence: CDR1 MNHEY, CDR2 SVGAGI. The CDR3 is CASSYSYRGGTNYGYTF. The CDR3 region has the DNA TGTGCCAGCAGTTACTCTTACCGGGGGGGGACTAACTATGGCTACACCTTC.

The chain recombines TRBV6-5 with TRBJ2-4, with D possibly being TRBD1 (6 bases). Germline loops: CDR1 MNHEY, CDR2 SVGAGI. V gave up 1 base and J gave up 7 bases, with 11 bases separating them. The CDR3 sequence is 14 residues long. CDR3 DNA sequence: TGTGCCAGCAGTTACTATGAGGGGGAGAACATTCAGTACTTC. It encodes CASSYYEGENIQYF.

The rearrangement uses TRBV7-8 and TRBJ1-1; D is undetermined. Germline CDR1 SGHVS, CDR2 FQNEAQ. This CDR3 contains 12 residues. V lost 6 bases and J 7 bases, leaving 12 bases between the germline ends. The CDR3 spells CASSPVTVEAFF. The CDR3 DNA follows: TGTGCCAGCAGTCCCGTTACAGTTGAAGCTTTCTTT.

This clonotype turned up a few times. The V call is TRBV18, the J call TRBJ1-4, with D uncertain. Trimming removed 3 bases at V and 5 bases at J, with 13 bases between. CDR1 and CDR2 (germline): KGHSH, LQKENI. The CDR3 runs 15 residues. The CDR3 coding sequence is TGTGCCAGCTCACCGGCACCGGCCGGGAATGAAAAACTGTTTTTT. Translating it yields CASSPAPAGNEKLFF.

This clonotype was detected once. The J gene is TRBJ1-2, the V gene TRBV28; possible D gene TRBD1, 6 bases. V lost 1 base and J lost 4, with 10 bases in between. The germline CDR1 and CDR2 sequences are MDHEN and SYDVKM. This CDR3 region has 14 residues. CDR3 sequence: CASSLSPGAYGYTF. For the CDR3, the DNA is TGTGCCAGCAGTTTATCTCCAGGGGCCTATGGCTACACCTTC.

This chain joins TRBV6-6 and TRBJ1-4, with D perhaps matching TRBD1 (5 bases). V was trimmed by 7 bases and J by 4 bases, leaving 16 bases between them. The CDR3 is 15 amino acids. From germline, CDR1 is MNHNY and CDR2 SVGAGI (reference sequence). The chain's CDR3 is CASKINGRGNEKLFF. Written as DNA, the CDR3 is TGTGCCAGCAAGATAAACGGGAGGGGTAATGAAAAACTGTTTTTT.

The chain joins TRBV7-2 to TRBJ2-5; D is possibly TRBD1 or TRBD2 (6 bases each). V was pared by 4 bases and J by 9 bases, with 18 bases between. The CDR3 is made up of 14 amino acids. Germline V gene lookup returns CDR1 SGHTA and CDR2 FQGNSA. The CDR3 nucleotides are TGTGCCAGCAGCTCTGATCGTCAGGGGAGGTCCCAGTACTTC. Encoded protein: CASSSDRQGRSQYF.

V gene TRBV20-1 combines with J gene TRBJ2-7; no clear D gene. There are 12 residues in the CDR3. Germline CDR1 is DFQATT and CDR2 is SNEGSKA (reference sequence). Deletions cut 0 bases from V and 7 bases from J, with 10 bases between. For the CDR3, the DNA is TGCAGTGCTAGAGATCGAGCTTGGGAGCAGTACTTC. Amino acids: CSARDRAWEQYF.

The genes are TRBV3-1 and TRBJ2-5; 7 bases align to TRBD2. This CDR3 comprises 13 residues. The V segment lost 5 bases and the J segment 5 bases; nucleotides outside the gene matches: 5. From germline, CDR1 is LGHDT and CDR2 YNNKEL (reference sequence). The CDR3 reads CASSGTSDETQYF. The CDR3 DNA sequence: TGTGCCAGCAGCGGAACTAGCGACGAGACCCAGTACTTC.

A few counts support this clonotype. The V call is TRBV6-5, the J call TRBJ1-3; no clear D gene. Trimming stripped 8 bases from V and 8 bases from J, with 16 bases between. The CDR3 is 13 amino acids. Germline CDR1 is MNHEY and CDR2 is SVGAGI. The CDR3 loop reads CASSRNQGYTIYF. The CDR3 DNA reads as TGTGCCAGCTCGAGGAATCAAGGCTACACCATATATTTT.

This clonotype appeared many times. This chain connects TRBV2 to TRBJ2-7; 12 bases are shared with TRBD1. The CDR3 sequence is 13 residues long. Germline V CDR1 and CDR2: SNHLY, FYNNEI. The trim removed 9 bases at V and 7 bases at J, leaving 7 bases unmatched. The CDR3: CASSGTGGGEQYF. CDR3 DNA sequence: TGTGCCAGTTCCGGGACAGGGGGCGGGGAGCAGTACTTC.

This clonotype came up a few times. The CDR3 reads CASSEAGYYGYTF. CDR3 in DNA: TGTGCCAGCAGTGAAGCAGGGTACTATGGCTACACCTTC. The chain joins TRBV2 to TRBJ1-2; D not resolved. Germline-derived CDR1 and CDR2 are SNHLY and FYNNEI. The CDR3 length is 13 residues. Trimming removed 0 bases at V and 3 bases at J, with 5 bases between.

There are many counts of this clonotype. CDR3 bases: TGTGCCAGCAGTGTCCGGGGGGGGCCTCTAAGAGCTGGAAACACCATATATTTT. This codes for CASSVRGGPLRAGNTIYF. This chain joins TRBV6-1 and TRBJ1-3; maybe TRBD1 (6 bases). Between the trimmed V and J ends, which lost 4 bases and 2 bases, there was a span of 21 bases. This CDR3 contains 18 residues. Germline assignment: CDR1 MNHNS and CDR2 SASEGT.

This clonotype has at least ten counts. The chain combines TRBV11-2 with TRBJ2-5; D might be TRBD2 (5 bases). Trimming left V 5 bases short and J 5 bases short, with 15 bases between. CDR1 and CDR2 from the germline V gene are SGHAT and FQNNGV. This CDR3 is 14 amino acids long. The CDR3 sequence: CASSTARGWETQYF. CDR3 coding DNA: TGTGCCAGCAGCACCGCTAGAGGGTGGGAGACCCAGTACTTC.

The chain couples TRBV3-2 to TRBJ2-1; TRBD2 reflects the table's D call only, with no check against the DNA. TRBV3-2 counts as a pseudogene. This CDR3 is built from 16 residues. Here the CDR3 reads CASSQGTSRGGNEQFF. CDR3 nucleotide sequence: TGTGCCAGCAGCCAGGGGACTAGCCGGGGAGGGAATGAGCAGTTCTTC.

The genes are TRBV5-1 and TRBJ2-7, with 8 bases aligning to TRBD1. CDR3 length: 14 amino acids. Germline-derived CDR1 and CDR2 are SGHRS and YFSETQ. With 4 bases clipped from V and 5 bases from J, the junction kept 8 bases outside the gene matches. CDR3 coding DNA: TGCGCCAGCAGCCTCAGACAGGGGAAGGACGAGCAGTACTTC. The encoded protein is CASSLRQGKDEQYF.